The 21 T cell receptor beta chains in this list originate from one sample, sequenced in a study of T cell clones after liver transplantation. Assay: immunoSEQ multiplex PCR; the TCRdb copy retains only in-frame clones and omits some. The sample shows 50,000 or so clones, approximately 71% of them seen only once. Sequenced here: CD4+ T cells from blood, sampled roughly 55 months after liver transplant. Source of these receptors: a human patient who received a liver transplant. Some T cells may have come from the graft donor.

The J gene is TRBJ1-5, the V gene TRBV7-3, with D perhaps TRBD1 (5 bases). V was shortened by 5 bases and J by 1 base, with 6 bases between the two germline ends. The CDR3 spans 13 residues. Germline V gene lookup returns CDR1 SGHTA and CDR2 FQGTGA. CDR3 coding DNA: TGTGCCAGCAGCCCAGGGAGCAATCAGCCCCAGCATTTT. Amino acids: CASSPGSNQPQHF.

This clone was counted only a few times. The CDR3: CASSLGPGPPYEQYF. The DNA of the CDR3 is TGTGCCAGCAGCTTGGGCCCAGGGCCCCCCTACGAGCAGTACTTC. This chain joins TRBV5-5 and TRBJ2-7; tentative D call: TRBD1 (5 bases). Trimming left V 0 bases short and J 2 bases short, with 12 bases between. Germline assignment: CDR1 SGHKS and CDR2 YYEKEE (reference sequence). The CDR3 runs to 15 residues.

The J gene is TRBJ2-6, the V gene TRBV30; D gene ambiguous. Trimming removed 1 base at V and 0 bases at J, with 10 bases between. The V gene's germline CDR1 is GTSNPN and CDR2 SVGIG (reference sequence). The CDR3 consists of 16 residues. CDR3 nucleotide sequence: TGTGCCTGGAGTGCAACTTATGGCTCTGGGGCCAACGTCCTGACTTTC. Amino acids: CAWSATYGSGANVLTF.

This clone was counted between two and nine times. The chain has TRBV27 and TRBJ2-5; maybe TRBD2 (6 bases). The length of the CDR3 is 14 residues. With 5 bases removed from V and 4 bases from J, the gap between germline ends came to 14 bases. The V gene's germline CDR1 is MNHEY and CDR2 SMNVEV (reference sequence). This CDR3 is CASSRDSRRETQYF. CDR3 sequence (DNA): TGTGCCAGCAGTCGGGACTCTCGGAGAGAGACCCAGTACTTC.

This clone came up a few times. This chain links TRBV5-6 with TRBJ1-3; no firm D call. The V end was cut by 1 base, the J end by 1 base, with 12 bases between. Looked up from germline, CDR1 is SGHDT and CDR2 is YYEEEE. The CDR3 contains 16 residues. The CDR3 region is CASSLWARRSGNTIYF. DNA for the CDR3: TGTGCCAGCAGCTTGTGGGCACGTCGGTCTGGAAACACCATATATTTT.

The J gene is TRBJ2-1, the V gene TRBV15; D gene uncertain. The CDR3 sequence is 13 residues long. Germline CDR1 LNHNV, CDR2 YYDKDF (reference sequence). Trimming took off 0 bases at V and 5 bases at J, with 5 bases between the two ends. The chain's CDR3 is CATSREGHNEQFF. In DNA form, the CDR3 reads TGTGCCACCAGCAGAGAAGGCCACAATGAGCAGTTCTTC.

The chain combines TRBV28 with TRBJ2-7; D not certain. The CDR3 is made up of 11 amino acids. V was trimmed by 4 bases and J by 6 bases, leaving 7 bases between them. Germline-derived CDR1 and CDR2 are MDHEN and SYDVKM. Written as DNA, the CDR3 is TGTGCCAGCAGTTCCTGGCGCGAGCAGTACTTC. Translating gives CASSSWREQYF.

V usage is TRBV7-8 and J usage is TRBJ1-6; D unclear. The CDR3 is made up of 14 amino acids. V was cut by 1 base and J by 4 bases, with 5 bases left in between. In germline, CDR1 is SGHVS, CDR2 FQNEAQ. The CDR3 reads CASSLEGYNSPLHF. DNA of the CDR3: TGTGCCAGCAGCTTAGAAGGTTATAATTCACCCCTCCACTTT.

CDR3 loop: CASSLAADSRYTGELFF. CDR3 nucleotides: TGTGCCAGCAGCTTGGCCGCGGACAGTAGGTACACCGGGGAGCTGTTTTTT. The chain couples TRBV5-8 to TRBJ2-2; D perhaps matches TRBD1 (6 bases). This CDR3 has 17 amino acids. The germline CDR1 and CDR2 sequences are SGHTS and YDEGEE. The ends were cut back, 0 bases at V and 3 bases at J, with 15 bases in the middle.

There are a few counts of this clone. Within the sample, other DNA sequences also encode this same CDR3. J is TRBJ2-1 and V is TRBV7-3; 7 nucleotides line up with TRBD2. The trim removed 5 bases at V and 5 bases at J, leaving 3 bases unmatched. This CDR3 comprises 13 residues. Germline V lookup: CDR1 SGHTA, CDR2 FQGTGA. CDR3 amino acids: CASSPGGNNEQFF. The DNA for the CDR3 is TGTGCCAGCAGCCCGGGGGGAAACAATGAGCAGTTCTTC.

V usage is TRBV30 and J usage is TRBJ2-3; tentatively, D is TRBD2 (6 bases). The CDR3 length is 16 residues. With 1 base removed from V and 6 bases from J, the gap between germline ends came to 20 bases. Germline assignment: CDR1 GTSNPN and CDR2 SVGIG (reference sequence). As DNA, the CDR3 is TGTGCCTGGAGTGGCGGGAAGAATGCGGCAGGGGATACGCAGTATTTT. The encoded protein is CAWSGGKNAAGDTQYF.

The V call is TRBV7-9, the J call TRBJ2-3, with D perhaps TRBD2 (6 bases). Per the germline V gene, CDR1 is SEHNR and CDR2 is FQNEAQ (reference sequence). Between the trimmed V and J ends, which lost 9 bases and 2 bases, there was a span of 15 bases. CDR3 size: 14 residues. CDR3 coding DNA: TGTGCCAGTATGAGCGGGTTACTCACAGATACGCAGTATTTT. This gives the protein CASMSGLLTDTQYF. Full variable domain (rest looked up from reference TRBV7-9 and TRBJ2-3): DTGVSQNPRHKITKRGQNVTFRCDPISEHNRLYWYRQTLGQGPEFLTYFQNEAQLEKSRLLSDRFSAERPKGSFSTLEIQRTEQGDSAMYLCASMSGLLTDTQYFGPGTRLTVL.

This rearrangement joins TRBV7-9 to TRBJ2-1; 8 bases agree with TRBD1. Looked up from germline, CDR1 is SEHNR and CDR2 is FQNEAQ (reference sequence). Trimming removed 5 bases from V and 15 bases from J; junction bases left unmatched: 12. The CDR3 is 13 residues long. CDR3 coding DNA: TGTGCCAGCAGCCCGTCCGACAGGGGTTGGCGGTTCTTC. It encodes CASSPSDRGWRFF.

This clone was seen a few times. The chain joins TRBV5-4 to TRBJ1-6; D ambiguous. CDR1 SGHNT and CDR2 YYREEE come from the germline V gene (reference sequence). The V and J ends lost 4 bases and 7 bases respectively, with 12 bases between them. This CDR3 contains 14 residues. The CDR3 DNA reads as TGTGCCAGCAGCACGGACGGAGACAATTCACCCCTCCACTTT. As protein: CASSTDGDNSPLHF.

The chain links TRBV7-2 to TRBJ1-4, with D unclear. V lost 5 bases and J 8 bases, leaving 9 bases between the germline ends. CDR3 length: 12 amino acids. Looked up from germline, CDR1 is SGHTA and CDR2 is FQGNSA. CDR3 loop: CASSPPGEKLFF. The CDR3 bases are TGTGCCAGCAGCCCCCCCGGAGAAAAACTGTTTTTT.

DNA for the CDR3: TGTGCCAGCAGCTTAGATGTTAAGAGGGCTAGCGGGGTGGCAGATACGCAGTATTTT. Translating gives CASSLDVKRASGVADTQYF. The chain joins TRBV7-9 to TRBJ2-3; TRBD2 matches at 9 bases. CDR1 is SEHNR and CDR2 is FQNEAQ in the germline V gene (reference sequence). V shed 1 base, J shed 4 bases, and the junction held 15 bases outside the gene matches. The CDR3 runs to 19 residues.

The chain uses TRBV7-2 and TRBJ2-3; D gene uncertain. Per germline, CDR1 SGHTA and CDR2 FQGNSA. The CDR3 contains 16 residues. Trimming removed 1 base at V and 1 base at J, with 12 bases between. CDR3 protein: CASSLGAGRGTDTQYF. The CDR3 DNA is TGTGCCAGCAGCTTAGGAGCAGGCAGAGGCACAGATACGCAGTATTTT.

This chain uses TRBV28 with TRBJ2-3; D may be TRBD2 (7 bases). Trimming took off 8 bases at V and 4 bases at J, with 25 bases between the two ends. From germline, CDR1 is MDHEN and CDR2 SYDVKM. The CDR3 totals 17 residues. CDR3 sequence: CASGTGGGAVRADTQYF. In DNA, the CDR3 is TGTGCCAGCGGTACCGGAGGGGGGGCAGTTAGGGCAGATACGCAGTATTTT.

The chain is built from TRBV5-6 and TRBJ2-5; D unresolved. There are 14 residues in the CDR3. Germline CDR1 is SGHDT and CDR2 is YYEEEE. With 0 bases removed from V and 1 base from J, the gap between germline ends came to 7 bases. The CDR3 region is CASSLVSTQETQYF. Written as DNA, the CDR3 is TGTGCCAGCAGCTTGGTTTCCACCCAAGAGACCCAGTACTTC.

The chain recombines TRBV7-2 with TRBJ1-1, with D unresolved. Trimming left V 3 bases short and J 11 bases short, with 22 bases between. The CDR3 sequence is 15 residues long. Germline V CDR1 and CDR2: SGHTA, FQGNSA. The CDR3 DNA reads TGTGCCAGCAGCTTGACGAGTAGCCCTTCCCCGAAGGCTTTCTTT. Translation gives CASSLTSSPSPKAFF.

The chain employs TRBV7-9 and TRBJ2-1; TRBD1 aligns across 12 bases. The J segment lost 10 bases and the V segment lost 5 bases, leaving 6 bases of the junction unmatched. CDR1 SEHNR and CDR2 FQNEAQ come from the germline V gene (reference sequence). The CDR3 loop spans 14 amino acids. CDR3 sequence: CASSPGTGGREQFF. CDR3 nucleotide sequence: TGTGCCAGCAGCCCCGGGACAGGGGGCAGGGAGCAGTTCTTC.